This is a list of T cell receptor beta chains from one sample in a study of technical replicates of blood from four donors. Only in-frame clones appear in the TCRdb table, and some are missing; sequencing was by immunoSEQ multiplex PCR. The data contain approximately 60,000 clones, around 87% of them singletons. Sequenced sample: PBMCs. These receptors were obtained from a human donor in good health. Some clones in this sample may be carry-over from other donors' samples. Both conserved end residues are part of each CDR3. The D gene is left open where the match is weak. Where a row states a size, it is once, few, many or the class of an expanded clone; other rows omit it.

j_call clone_size v_call d_call cdr3_aa cdr3_nt
TRBJ1-2 . TRBV7-2 . CASTPAGSYGYTF TGTGCCAGTACTCCGGCAGGTAGCTATGGCTACACCTTC
TRBJ1-2 once TRBV19 . CASSISEGPYGYTF TGTGCCAGTAGTATATCGGAGGGACCTTATGGCTACACCTTC
TRBJ2-5 once TRBV18 . CASSPLGETQYF TGTGCCAGCTCACCACTCGGGGAGACCCAGTACTTC
TRBJ2-2 . TRBV7-3 TRBD2 CASSLLGLAGGIAGELFF TGTGCCAGCAGCTTACTAGGACTAGCGGGGGGAATTGCCGGGGAGCTGTTTTTT
TRBJ1-4 . TRBV14 TRBD1 CASSQAGGLEKLFF TGTGCCAGCAGCCAAGCAGGGGGCCTTGAAAAACTGTTTTTT
TRBJ1-2 . TRBV4-3 TRBD1 CASSQDLNRGLYGYTF TGCGCCAGCAGCCAAGATTTAAACAGGGGGTTGTATGGCTACACCTTC
TRBJ2-7 . TRBV19 TRBD1 CASSPVRGSSYEQYF TGTGCCAGTAGTCCAGTCAGGGGGTCTTCCTACGAGCAGTACTTC
TRBJ2-1 . TRBV6-4 TRBD2 CASIRGLADYNEQFF TGTGCCAGCATTCGTGGGCTAGCGGATTACAATGAGCAGTTCTTC
TRBJ2-7 . TRBV4-1 TRBD2 CASSQDGGDSYEQYF TGCGCCAGCAGCCAAGATGGGGGGGACTCTTACGAGCAGTACTTC
TRBJ1-1 . TRBV6-6 . CASSSQGRKNTEAFF TGTGCCAGCAGTTCCCAGGGCCGCAAAAACACTGAAGCTTTCTTT
TRBJ1-3 once TRBV7-8 . CASSLSSPGNTIYF TGTGCCAGCAGCTTATCCAGTCCTGGAAACACCATATATTTT
TRBJ1-1 . TRBV13 TRBD1 CASSPRTGNTEAFF TGTGCCAGCAGCCCCCGGACAGGGAACACTGAAGCTTTCTTT
TRBJ2-3 . TRBV30 . CAWINTRRDRGPDTQYF TGTGCCTGGATAAATACCCGGCGGGACAGAGGACCAGATACGCAGTATTTT
TRBJ1-4 few TRBV5-1 TRBD1 CASSTGQGGEKLFF TGCGCCAGCAGTACCGGACAGGGTGGTGAAAAACTGTTTTTT
TRBJ1-5 . TRBV7-3 . CASSGTLGGPQHF TGTGCCAGCAGCGGGACTCTGGGAGGGCCCCAGCATTTT
TRBJ2-7 few TRBV6-4 . CASSDTEQGEQYF TGTGCCAGCAGTGATACTGAACAGGGCGAGCAGTACTTC
TRBJ2-2 . TRBV7-3 . CASSSKSSGTGNGTGELFF TGTGCCAGCAGCTCCAAAAGTTCGGGTACGGGAAACGGAACCGGGGAGCTGTTTTTT
TRBJ2-7 . TRBV10-3 TRBD1 CAIRDRTYEQYF TGTGCCATCAGGGACAGGACCTACGAGCAGTACTTC
TRBJ2-1 . TRBV27 TRBD2 CASRHPAGGYNEQFF TGTGCCAGCCGCCATCCTGCGGGAGGGTACAATGAGCAGTTCTTC
TRBJ2-3 . TRBV7-6 . CASRAGDTQYF TGTGCCAGCCGTGCGGGAGATACGCAGTATTTT
TRBJ2-7 . TRBV5-1 TRBD2 CASSLSSGSMYEQYF TGCGCCAGCAGCTTGTCTAGCGGGAGTATGTACGAGCAGTACTTC
TRBJ1-1 . TRBV27 TRBD1 CASSFRGLTEAFF TGTGCCAGCAGTTTCAGGGGGTTGACTGAAGCTTTCTTT
TRBJ2-7 . TRBV29-1 . CSVESRPIDAYEQYF TGCAGCGTTGAAAGCAGGCCCATAGACGCCTACGAGCAGTACTTC
TRBJ2-7 . TRBV6-5 . CASRRAGSYEQYF TGTGCCAGCCGGAGGGCCGGATCCTACGAGCAGTACTTC
TRBJ1-3 . TRBV4-3 . CASSQDVGLGNTIYF TGCGCCAGCAGCCAAGATGTGGGGCTTGGAAACACCATATATTTT
TRBJ1-1 . TRBV19 TRBD1 CASSNQGVTEAFF TGTGCCAGTAGTAACCAGGGGGTCACTGAAGCTTTCTTT
TRBJ2-3 . TRBV4-2 TRBD2 CASSQDPPSGGAHTQYF TGTGCCAGCAGCCAAGACCCCCCTAGCGGGGGGGCTCATACGCAGTATTTT